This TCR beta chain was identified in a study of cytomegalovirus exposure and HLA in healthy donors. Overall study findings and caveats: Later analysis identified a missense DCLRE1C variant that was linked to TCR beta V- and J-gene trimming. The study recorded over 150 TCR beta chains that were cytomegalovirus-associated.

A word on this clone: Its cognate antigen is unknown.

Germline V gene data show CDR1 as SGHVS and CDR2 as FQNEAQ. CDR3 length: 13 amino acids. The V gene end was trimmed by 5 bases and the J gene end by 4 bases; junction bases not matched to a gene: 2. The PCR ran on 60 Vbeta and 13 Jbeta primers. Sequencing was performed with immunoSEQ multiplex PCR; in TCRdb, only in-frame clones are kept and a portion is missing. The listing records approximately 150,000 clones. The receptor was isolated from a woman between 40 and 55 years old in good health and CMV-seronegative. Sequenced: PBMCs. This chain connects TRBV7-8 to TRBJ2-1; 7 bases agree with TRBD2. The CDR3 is CASSSSGYNEQFF. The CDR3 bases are TGTGCCAGCAGCAGTAGCGGGTACAATGAGCAGTTCTTC.